The 23 T cell receptor beta chains in this list originate from one sample, sequenced in a study of T cell responses to AZD1222 COVID-19 vaccine. Clones were read by immunoSEQ multiplex PCR, and TCRdb kept only the in-frame ones, dropping some. This table holds some 200,000 clones, over 90% found once. Sequenced material: peripheral blood, taken on day 0 of AZD1222 vaccination. The source is an adult in good health.

Here the CDR3 reads CASSGGRRLAGNNEQFF. The CDR3 DNA follows: TGTGCCAGCAGCGGGGGGCGAAGACTAGCGGGAAACAATGAGCAGTTCTTC. The chain recombines TRBV9 with TRBJ2-1, with 11 bases identical to TRBD2. Germline V lookup: CDR1 SGDLS, CDR2 YYNGEE. After removal of 3 bases from V and 5 bases from J, the junction contained 10 bases not matched to a gene. The CDR3 sequence is 17 residues long.

This clone is a singleton in its sample. V usage is TRBV11-3 and J usage is TRBJ2-1; D perhaps matches TRBD2 (6 bases). Per germline, CDR1 SGHNT and CDR2 YENEEA. The CDR3 has 15 residues. The V end lost 0 bases, the J end lost 4 bases, and 10 bases lay between the germline ends. CDR3 sequence reads: CASSLEDSGYNEQFF. The CDR3 bases are TGTGCCAGCAGCTTAGAGGATAGCGGATACAATGAGCAGTTCTTC.

This clone was seen only once. The rearrangement links TRBV27 to TRBJ1-2; TRBD1 might be the D (5 bases). CDR1 is MNHEY and CDR2 is SMNVEV in the germline V gene (reference sequence). The CDR3 spans 13 residues. Between the trimmed V and J ends, which lost 3 bases and 6 bases, there was a span of 11 bases. CDR3 nucleotides: TGTGCCAGCAGTTTTAGGGGAGGGGATGGCTACACCTTC. It yields the protein CASSFRGGDGYTF.

For the CDR3, the DNA is TGTGCCAGCAGCACCATGGTGGCTCCTGACACTGAAGCTTTCTTT. It specifies CASSTMVAPDTEAFF. This chain connects TRBV21-1 to TRBJ1-1; TRBD1 is the table's D call, not checked against the DNA. TRBV21-1 is a listed pseudogene. This CDR3 has 15 amino acids.

J is TRBJ2-7 and V is TRBV5-5, with TRBD1 identical over 7 bases. The CDR3 spans 13 residues. After removal of 4 bases from V and 5 bases from J, the junction contained 6 bases not matched to a gene. Germline loops: CDR1 SGHKS, CDR2 YYEKEE (reference sequence). Here the CDR3 reads CASSLDRSNEQYF. The CDR3 nucleotides are TGTGCCAGCAGCCTGGACAGGTCAAACGAGCAGTACTTC.

The CDR3 sequence is CASSLVPLADEQYF. The CDR3 bases are TGCGCCAGCAGCTTGGTACCTTTGGCGGACGAGCAGTACTTC. V usage is TRBV5-1 and J usage is TRBJ2-7; no clear D. V lost 0 bases and J 5 bases, leaving 12 bases between the germline ends. The CDR3 has 14 residues. Germline CDR1 reads SGHRS; CDR2 reads YFSETQ.

J is TRBJ2-5 and V is TRBV2; D possibly corresponds to TRBD1 (5 bases). Trimming took off 8 bases at V and 5 bases at J, with 6 bases between the two ends. The V gene's germline CDR1 is SNHLY and CDR2 FYNNEI. There are 10 residues in the CDR3. CDR3 sequence reads: CASGAETQYF. The CDR3 DNA sequence: TGTGCCAGCGGGGCGGAGACCCAGTACTTC.

V usage is TRBV10-3 and J usage is TRBJ1-6; D call uncertain. Looked up from germline, CDR1 is ENHRY and CDR2 is SYGVKD. The CDR3 extends over 14 amino acids. The germline V and J ends were trimmed by 5 bases and 4 bases, with 9 bases remaining between them. CDR3 bases: TGTGCCATCAGTCGTCTAGGATATAATTCACCCCTCCACTTT. Protein product: CAISRLGYNSPLHF.

The genes are TRBV3-1 (or the pseudogene TRBV3-2) and TRBJ1-1; the D is unclear. The CDR3 loop spans 15 amino acids. The V gene lost 3 bases and the J gene lost 1 base, with 12 bases spanning the gap. CDR1 LGHDT and CDR2 YNNKEL come from the germline V gene (reference sequence). The CDR3: CASSHHGRGNTEAFF. The CDR3 DNA reads TGTGCCAGCAGCCACCACGGCCGGGGGAACACTGAAGCTTTCTTT.

The count of this clone is one. The J gene is TRBJ1-1, the V gene TRBV19; TRBD1 agrees at 7 bases. The CDR3 extends over 15 amino acids. The V gene end was trimmed by 3 bases and the J gene end by 1 base; junction bases not matched to a gene: 5. CDR1 is LNHDA, CDR2 SQIVND, per germline (reference sequence). The DNA of the CDR3 is TGTGCCAGTAGTATCGACAGGGCGACGAACACTGAAGCTTTCTTT. Its translation: CASSIDRATNTEAFF.

The chain employs TRBV5-6 and TRBJ1-5; 8 bases fit TRBD1. There are 14 residues in the CDR3. CDR1 is SGHDT and CDR2 is YYEEEE in the germline V gene. Trimming removed 4 bases from V and 4 bases from J; junction bases left unmatched: 4. The CDR3, as DNA: TGTGCCAGCAGCGGCGGGACAGGTAATCAGCCCCAGCATTTT. Its protein is CASSGGTGNQPQHF.

V is TRBV5-5 and J is TRBJ2-7; no clear D gene. The V end was cut by 4 bases, the J end by 0 bases, with 11 bases between. Germline CDR1 SGHKS, CDR2 YYEKEE (reference sequence). The CDR3 sequence is 14 residues long. CDR3 residues: CASSHPGSSYEQYF. CDR3 coding DNA: TGTGCCAGCAGCCACCCAGGATCCTCCTACGAGCAGTACTTC.

This sequence joins TRBV4-2 and TRBJ2-5; D is possibly TRBD1 or TRBD2 (6 bases each). Germline V lookup: CDR1 LGHNA, CDR2 YNFKEQ. The CDR3 length is 17 residues. V shed 4 bases and J shed 2 bases, with 20 bases lying between them. The CDR3 nucleotides read TGTGCCAGCAGCCCTCGGGGACACGGGGGACCTCAAGAGACCCAGTACTTC. This gives the protein CASSPRGHGGPQETQYF.

The V gene is TRBV4-1, the J gene TRBJ2-3; no clear D. This CDR3 is 14 amino acids long. Between the trimmed V and J ends, which lost 0 bases and 7 bases, there was a span of 11 bases. The V gene's germline CDR1 is MGHRA and CDR2 YSYEKL. The CDR3 nucleotides read TGCGCCAGCAGCCAAGAACAAGTATCCAATACGCAGTATTTT. Protein: CASSQEQVSNTQYF.

The chain employs TRBV12-5 and TRBJ2-7; D is ambiguous. This CDR3 has 10 amino acids. CDR1 and CDR2 from the germline V gene are LGHNT and FRNRAP. V lost 6 bases, J lost 6 bases, and 6 bases lay in between. DNA of the CDR3: TGTGCTAGTGGCGAGTCCGAGCAGTACTTC. This encodes CASGESEQYF.

This sequence joins TRBV10-3 and TRBJ2-5; 10 nucleotides agree with TRBD2. The CDR3 runs 12 residues. Trimming took 8 bases from V and 3 from J; bases not matched to a gene: 0. Per germline, CDR1 ENHRY and CDR2 SYGVKD. CDR3 region: CAIGTSEETQYF. The CDR3 DNA reads TGTGCCATCGGGACTAGCGAAGAGACCCAGTACTTC.

V is TRBV11-2 and J is TRBJ1-1; no reliable D call. This CDR3 is built from 14 residues. With 4 bases removed from V and 8 bases from J, the gap between germline ends came to 17 bases. Germline values: CDR1 SGHAT, CDR2 FQNNGV. CDR3 amino acids: CASSSTFAGNEAFF. CDR3 nucleotide sequence: TGTGCCAGCAGCTCCACCTTCGCTGGGAACGAAGCTTTCTTT. Full variable domain (outside the CDR3, taken from reference TRBV11-2 and TRBJ1-1): EAGVAQSPRYKIIEKRQSVAFWCNPISGHATLYWYQQILGQGPKLLIQFQNNGVVDDSQLPKDRFSAERLKGVDSTLKIQPAKLEDSAVYLCASSSTFAGNEAFFGQGTRLTVV.

The chain recombines TRBV5-1 with TRBJ1-1; D gene unclear. V was trimmed by 0 bases and J by 1 base, leaving 10 bases between them. The CDR3 is 15 amino acids. Per germline, CDR1 SGHRS and CDR2 YFSETQ. The CDR3 coding sequence is TGCGCCAGCAGCTTGGCCACAGTCACGAACACTGAAGCTTTCTTT. Protein sequence: CASSLATVTNTEAFF.

The rearrangement links TRBV6-1 to TRBJ1-5; 9 bases align to TRBD1. The germline V gene has CDR1 MNHNS and CDR2 SASEGT. This CDR3 comprises 19 residues. With 2 bases clipped from V and 4 bases from J, the junction kept 15 bases outside the gene matches. CDR3 sequence (DNA): TGTGCCAGCAGTGAATTTTTTGTAACAGGGGGCAGAAAAAATCAGCCCCAGCATTTT. The encoded protein is CASSEFFVTGGRKNQPQHF.

This clone was found a few times. V is TRBV7-7 and J is TRBJ2-5; possible D gene TRBD2, 5 bases. Germline CDR1 SSHAT, CDR2 FNYEAQ (reference sequence). The CDR3 is 15 residues long. V shed 1 base and J shed 2 bases, with 11 bases lying between them. The CDR3, as DNA: TGTGCCAGCAGCTTAGGGCGGGCAGTTCAAGAGACCCAGTACTTC. Protein: CASSLGRAVQETQYF.

The rearrangement uses TRBV5-8 and TRBJ1-5; no reliable D call. Trimming left V 2 bases short and J 3 bases short, with 15 bases between. The CDR3 is made up of 16 amino acids. Germline V gene lookup returns CDR1 SGHTS and CDR2 YDEGEE. Here the CDR3 reads CASSLRSLGINQPQHF. CDR3 coding DNA: TGTGCCAGCAGCTTACGTTCCTTGGGGATCAATCAGCCCCAGCATTTT.

The genes are TRBV19 and TRBJ2-7, with unresolved D. The V end was cut by 3 bases, the J end by 0 bases, with 9 bases between. This CDR3 has 14 residues. Germline V lookup: CDR1 LNHDA, CDR2 SQIVND (reference sequence). The CDR3 bases are TGTGCCAGTAGTATCGCACTGAGCTCCTACGAGCAGTACTTC. This gives the protein CASSIALSSYEQYF.

V gene TRBV5-4 combines with J gene TRBJ2-7; 14 bases match TRBD2. Trimming cost V 2 bases and J 3 bases; bases outside gene matches: 4. Germline CDR1 SGHNT, CDR2 YYREEE (reference sequence). The CDR3 runs to 16 residues. As DNA, the CDR3 is TGTGCCAGCAGCTTAAAGACTAGCGGGAGGGTCTACGAGCAGTACTTC. Its translation is CASSLKTSGRVYEQYF.